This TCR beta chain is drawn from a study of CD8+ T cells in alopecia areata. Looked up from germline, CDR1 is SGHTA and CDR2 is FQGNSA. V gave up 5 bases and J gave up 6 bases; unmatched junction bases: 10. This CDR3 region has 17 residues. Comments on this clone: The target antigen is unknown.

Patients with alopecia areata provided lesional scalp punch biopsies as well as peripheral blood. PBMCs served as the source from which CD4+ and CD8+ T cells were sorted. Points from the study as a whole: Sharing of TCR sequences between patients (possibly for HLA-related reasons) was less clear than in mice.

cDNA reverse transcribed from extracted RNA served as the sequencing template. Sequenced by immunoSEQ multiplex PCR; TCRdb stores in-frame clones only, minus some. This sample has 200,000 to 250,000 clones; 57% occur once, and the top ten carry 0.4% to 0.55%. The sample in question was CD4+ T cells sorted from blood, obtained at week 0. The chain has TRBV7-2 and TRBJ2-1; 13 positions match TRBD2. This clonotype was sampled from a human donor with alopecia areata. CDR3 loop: CASSPGGGTSGINEQFF. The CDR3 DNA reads TGTGCCAGCAGCCCAGGGGGAGGGACTAGCGGGATCAATGAGCAGTTCTTC.